The present T cell receptor beta chain was sequenced within a study of T cell responses to AZD1222 COVID-19 vaccine. The wider study: Second-dose intervals near 4 or 12 weeks were combined.

Study-wide findings and caveats: Recipients of two AZD1222 doses showed rising Spike-specific TCR breadth and depth. Only after the peak T cell response were repertoires sampled. There were mostly white British donors and more females than males, and clonal diversity was possibly underestimated.

Method: immunoSEQ multiplex PCR; TCRdb's copy keeps in-frame clones and lacks some. Of approximately 92,000 clones in the sample, 91% were seen once. Regarding this clone: Antigen specificity is unknown.

The germline gives CDR1 MNHNS, CDR2 SASEGT. The J segment lost 6 bases and the V segment lost 4 bases, leaving 12 bases of the junction unmatched. The CDR3 is 16 amino acids. The chain employs TRBV6-1 and TRBJ1-2; 9 bases are a match to TRBD1. This TCR was sampled from an adult in good health. This specimen consisted of peripheral blood, obtained on day 0 of AZD1222 vaccination. In DNA, the CDR3 is TGTGCCAGCAGTGCCTCCCGGGACAGGGCTTTGGATGGCTACACCTTC. Amino acids: CASSASRDRALDGYTF.